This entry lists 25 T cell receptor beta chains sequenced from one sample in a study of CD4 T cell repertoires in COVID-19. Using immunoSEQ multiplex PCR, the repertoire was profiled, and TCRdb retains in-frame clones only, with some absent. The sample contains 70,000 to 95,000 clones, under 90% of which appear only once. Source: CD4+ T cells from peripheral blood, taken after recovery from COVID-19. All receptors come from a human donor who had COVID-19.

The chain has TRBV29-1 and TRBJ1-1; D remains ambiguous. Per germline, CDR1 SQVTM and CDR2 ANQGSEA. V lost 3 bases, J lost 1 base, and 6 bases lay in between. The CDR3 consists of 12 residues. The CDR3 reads CSVDYRNTEAFF. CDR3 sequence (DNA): TGCAGCGTTGATTACCGGAACACTGAAGCTTTCTTT.

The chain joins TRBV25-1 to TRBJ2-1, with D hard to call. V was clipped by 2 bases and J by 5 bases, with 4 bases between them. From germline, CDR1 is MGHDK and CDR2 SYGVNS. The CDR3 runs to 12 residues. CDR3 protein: CASSEGNNEQFF. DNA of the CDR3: TGTGCCAGCAGTGAAGGGAACAATGAGCAGTTCTTC.

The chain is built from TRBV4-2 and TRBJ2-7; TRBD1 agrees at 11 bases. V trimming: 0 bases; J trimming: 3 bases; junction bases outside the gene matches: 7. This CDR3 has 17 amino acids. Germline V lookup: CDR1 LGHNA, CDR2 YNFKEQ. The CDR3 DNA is TGTGCCAGCAGCCAAGATCTCGTGGGACAGGGGGTCTACGAGCAGTACTTC. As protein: CASSQDLVGQGVYEQYF.

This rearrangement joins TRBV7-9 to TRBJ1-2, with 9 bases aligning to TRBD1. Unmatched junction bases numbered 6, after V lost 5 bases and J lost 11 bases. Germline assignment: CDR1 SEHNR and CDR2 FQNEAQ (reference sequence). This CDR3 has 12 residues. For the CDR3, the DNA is TGTGCCAGCAGCGACCGGGACAGGGAGTACACCTTC. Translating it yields CASSDRDREYTF. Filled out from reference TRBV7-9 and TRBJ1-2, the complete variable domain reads DTGVSQNPRHKITKRGQNVTFRCDPISEHNRLYWYRQTLGQGPEFLTYFQNEAQLEKSRLLSDRFSAERPKGSFSTLEIQRTEQGDSAMYLCASSDRDREYTFGSGTRLTVV.

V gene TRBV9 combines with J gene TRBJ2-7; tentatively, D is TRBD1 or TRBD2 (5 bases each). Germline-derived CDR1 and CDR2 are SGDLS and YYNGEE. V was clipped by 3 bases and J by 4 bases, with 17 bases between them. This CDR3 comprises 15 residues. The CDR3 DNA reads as TGTGCCAGCAGCGCCTCCGGGACGCTAGTTTACGAGCAGTACTTC. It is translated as CASSASGTLVYEQYF. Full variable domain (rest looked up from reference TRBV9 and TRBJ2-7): DSGVTQTPKHLITATGQRVTLRCSPRSGDLSVYWYQQSLDQGLQFLIQYYNGEERAKGNILERFSAQQFPDLHSELNLSSLELGDSALYFCASSASGTLVYEQYFGPGTRLTVT.

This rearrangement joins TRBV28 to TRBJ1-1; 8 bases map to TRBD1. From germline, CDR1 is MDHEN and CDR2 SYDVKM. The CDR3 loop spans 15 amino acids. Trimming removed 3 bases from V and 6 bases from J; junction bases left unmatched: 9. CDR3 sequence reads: CASSLVVGTGPEAFF. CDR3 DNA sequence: TGTGCCAGCAGTTTGGTTGTAGGGACAGGTCCTGAAGCTTTCTTT.

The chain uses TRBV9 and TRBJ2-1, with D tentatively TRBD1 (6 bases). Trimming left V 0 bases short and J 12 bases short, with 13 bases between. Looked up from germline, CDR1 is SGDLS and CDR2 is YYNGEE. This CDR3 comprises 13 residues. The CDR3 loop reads CASSVDAVTGQFF. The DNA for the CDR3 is TGTGCCAGCAGCGTAGACGCTGTGACAGGGCAGTTCTTC.

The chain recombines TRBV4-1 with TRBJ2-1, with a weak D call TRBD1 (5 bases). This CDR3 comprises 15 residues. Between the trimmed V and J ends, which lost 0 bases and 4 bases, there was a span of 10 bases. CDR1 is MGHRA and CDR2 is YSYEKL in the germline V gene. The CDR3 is CASSQDQGGYNEQFF. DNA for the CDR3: TGCGCCAGCAGCCAAGATCAGGGTGGGTACAATGAGCAGTTCTTC.

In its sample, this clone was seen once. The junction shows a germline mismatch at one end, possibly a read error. In nucleotides, the CDR3 is TGTGCCAGCAGCCCTCGACAGGGCTCCCACAATGAGCAGTTCTTC. This translates into CASSPRQGSHNEQFF. The gene calls are TRBV7-2 and TRBJ2-1, with TRBD1 matching 7 bases. The CDR3 spans 15 residues. The V gene's germline CDR1 is SGHTA and CDR2 FQGNSA.

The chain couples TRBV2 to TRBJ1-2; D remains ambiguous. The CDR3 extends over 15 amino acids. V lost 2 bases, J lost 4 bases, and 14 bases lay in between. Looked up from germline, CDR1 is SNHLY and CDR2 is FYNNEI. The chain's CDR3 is CASSERASRSYGYTF. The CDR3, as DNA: TGTGCCAGCAGTGAAAGGGCCTCTCGATCCTATGGCTACACCTTC.

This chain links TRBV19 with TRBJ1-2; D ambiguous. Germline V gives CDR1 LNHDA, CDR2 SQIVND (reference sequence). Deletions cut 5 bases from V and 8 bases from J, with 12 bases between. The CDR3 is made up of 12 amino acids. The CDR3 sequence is CASSQPVGGYTF. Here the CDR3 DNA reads TGTGCCAGTAGTCAGCCCGTGGGGGGCTACACCTTC.

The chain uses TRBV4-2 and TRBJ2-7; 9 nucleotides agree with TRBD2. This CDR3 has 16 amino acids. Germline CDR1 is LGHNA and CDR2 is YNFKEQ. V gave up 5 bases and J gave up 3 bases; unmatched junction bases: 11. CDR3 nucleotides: TGTGCCAGCAGCACCCTGGGGAGCGGGGGGATCTACGAGCAGTACTTC. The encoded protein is CASSTLGSGGIYEQYF.

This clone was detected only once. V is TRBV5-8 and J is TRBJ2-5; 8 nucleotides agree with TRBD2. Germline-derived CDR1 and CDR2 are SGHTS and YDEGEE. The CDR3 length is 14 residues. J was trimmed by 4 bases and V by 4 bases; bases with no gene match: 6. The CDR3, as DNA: TGTGCCAGCAGCGTGGGACTAGTCCCAGAGACCCAGTACTTC. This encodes CASSVGLVPETQYF.

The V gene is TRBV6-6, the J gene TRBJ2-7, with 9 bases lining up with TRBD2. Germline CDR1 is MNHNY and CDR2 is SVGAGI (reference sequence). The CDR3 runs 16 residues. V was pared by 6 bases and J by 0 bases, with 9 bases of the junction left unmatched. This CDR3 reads CASSPGGGVSSYEQYF. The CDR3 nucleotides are TGTGCCAGCAGCCCAGGCGGGGGGGTTAGCTCCTACGAGCAGTACTTC.

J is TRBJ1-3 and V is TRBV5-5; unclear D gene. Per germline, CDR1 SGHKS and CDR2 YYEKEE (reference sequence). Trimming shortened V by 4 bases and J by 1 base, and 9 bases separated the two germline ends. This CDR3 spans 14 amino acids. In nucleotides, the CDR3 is TGTGCCAGCAGCAGAACGGAATCTGGAAACACCATATATTTT. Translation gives CASSRTESGNTIYF.

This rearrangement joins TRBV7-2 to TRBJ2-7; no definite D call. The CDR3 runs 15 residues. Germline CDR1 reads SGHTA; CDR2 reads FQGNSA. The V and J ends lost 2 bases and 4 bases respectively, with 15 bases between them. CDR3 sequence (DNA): TGTGCCAGCAGCTTAATCGCAGGCGCTGGGTACGAGCAGTACTTC. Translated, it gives CASSLIAGAGYEQYF.

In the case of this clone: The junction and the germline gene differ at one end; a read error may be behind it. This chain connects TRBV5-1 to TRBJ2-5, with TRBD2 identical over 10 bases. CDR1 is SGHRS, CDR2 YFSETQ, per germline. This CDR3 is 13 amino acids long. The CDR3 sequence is CASSLELAGTPHF. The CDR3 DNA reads TGCGCCAGCAGCTTGGAACTAGCGGGGACCCCACACTTC.

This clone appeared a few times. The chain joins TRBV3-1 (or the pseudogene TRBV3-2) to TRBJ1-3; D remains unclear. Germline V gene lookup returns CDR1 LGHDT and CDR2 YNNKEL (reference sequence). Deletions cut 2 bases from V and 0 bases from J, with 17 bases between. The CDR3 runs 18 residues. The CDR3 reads CASSQISPPPRSGNTIYF. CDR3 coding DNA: TGTGCCAGCAGCCAAATTTCACCCCCACCCCGCTCTGGAAACACCATATATTTT.

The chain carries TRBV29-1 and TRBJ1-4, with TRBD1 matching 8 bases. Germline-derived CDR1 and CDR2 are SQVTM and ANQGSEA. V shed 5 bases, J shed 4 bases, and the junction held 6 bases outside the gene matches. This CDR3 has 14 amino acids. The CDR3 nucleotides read TGCAGCGTTAAGAGACAGGGGATTAATGAAAAACTGTTTTTT. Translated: CSVKRQGINEKLFF. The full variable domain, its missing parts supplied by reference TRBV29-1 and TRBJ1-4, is SAVISQKPSRDICQRGTSLTIQCQVDSQVTMMFWYRQQPGQSLTLIATANQGSEATYESGFVIDKFPISRPNLTFSTLTVSNMSPEDSSIYLCSVKRQGINEKLFFGSGTQLSVL.

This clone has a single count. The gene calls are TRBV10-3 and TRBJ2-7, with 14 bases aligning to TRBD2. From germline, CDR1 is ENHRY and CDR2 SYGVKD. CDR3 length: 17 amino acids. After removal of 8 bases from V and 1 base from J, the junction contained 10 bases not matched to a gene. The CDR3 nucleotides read TGTGCCATCCGAGGGACTAGCGGGGGCAAAGTATCCTACGAGCAGTACTTC. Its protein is CAIRGTSGGKVSYEQYF.

The CDR3 sequence: CASSLDPRKATANSPLHF. The CDR3 region has the DNA TGCGCCAGCAGCTTGGACCCACGGAAGGCAACAGCTAATTCACCCCTCCACTTT. The chain is built from TRBV5-1 and TRBJ1-6, with D uncertain. Trimming pared 0 bases from V and 6 bases from J, leaving 19 bases between. The germline V gene has CDR1 SGHRS and CDR2 YFSETQ. The CDR3 is 18 amino acids.

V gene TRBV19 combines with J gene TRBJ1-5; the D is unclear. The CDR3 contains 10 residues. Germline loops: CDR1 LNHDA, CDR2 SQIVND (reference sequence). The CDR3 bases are TGTGCTTCCTGGGTGCAGCCCCAGCATTTT. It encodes CASWVQPQHF. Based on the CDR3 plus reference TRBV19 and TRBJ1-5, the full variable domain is DGGITQSPKYLFRKEGQNVTLSCEQNLNHDAMYWYRQDPGQGLRLIYYSQIVNDFQKGDIAEGYSVSREKKESFPLTVTSAQKNPTAFYLCASWVQPQHFGDGTRLSIL.

As DNA, the CDR3 is TGTGCCAGCAGCCCTCAGGCGGGGAGTTACTTC. Translated: CASSPQAGSYF. This chain connects TRBV7-8 to TRBJ2-5, with D possibly being TRBD2 (6 bases). Germline-derived CDR1 and CDR2 are SGHVS and FQNEAQ. The ends were cut back, 5 bases at V and 14 bases at J, with 15 bases in the middle. The CDR3 has 11 residues.

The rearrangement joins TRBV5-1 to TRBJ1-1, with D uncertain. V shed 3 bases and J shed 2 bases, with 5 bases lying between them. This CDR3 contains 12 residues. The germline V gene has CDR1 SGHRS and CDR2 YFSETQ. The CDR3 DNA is TGCGCCAGCAGCTCAGGTAACACTGAAGCTTTCTTT. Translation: CASSSGNTEAFF.

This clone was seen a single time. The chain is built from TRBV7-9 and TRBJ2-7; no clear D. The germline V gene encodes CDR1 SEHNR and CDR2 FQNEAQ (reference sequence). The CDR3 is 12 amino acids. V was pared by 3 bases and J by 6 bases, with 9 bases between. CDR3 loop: CASSFGLSEQYF. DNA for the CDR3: TGTGCCAGCAGCTTCGGTCTAAGCGAGCAGTACTTC. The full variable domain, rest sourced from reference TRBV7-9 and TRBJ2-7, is DTGVSQNPRHKITKRGQNVTFRCDPISEHNRLYWYRQTLGQGPEFLTYFQNEAQLEKSRLLSDRFSAERPKGSFSTLEIQRTEQGDSAMYLCASSFGLSEQYFGPGTRLTVT.